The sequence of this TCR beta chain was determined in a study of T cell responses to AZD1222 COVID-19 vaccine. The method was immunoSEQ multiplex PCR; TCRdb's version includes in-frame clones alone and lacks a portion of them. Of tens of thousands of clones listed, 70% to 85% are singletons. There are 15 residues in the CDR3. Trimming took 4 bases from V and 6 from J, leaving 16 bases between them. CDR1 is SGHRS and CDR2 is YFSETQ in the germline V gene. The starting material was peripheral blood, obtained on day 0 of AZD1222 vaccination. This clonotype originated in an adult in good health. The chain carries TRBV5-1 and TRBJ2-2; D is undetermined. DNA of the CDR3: TGCGCCAGCAGCCCATCCTCAGGAGATGCCGGGGAGCTGTTTTTT. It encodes CASSPSSGDAGELFF.